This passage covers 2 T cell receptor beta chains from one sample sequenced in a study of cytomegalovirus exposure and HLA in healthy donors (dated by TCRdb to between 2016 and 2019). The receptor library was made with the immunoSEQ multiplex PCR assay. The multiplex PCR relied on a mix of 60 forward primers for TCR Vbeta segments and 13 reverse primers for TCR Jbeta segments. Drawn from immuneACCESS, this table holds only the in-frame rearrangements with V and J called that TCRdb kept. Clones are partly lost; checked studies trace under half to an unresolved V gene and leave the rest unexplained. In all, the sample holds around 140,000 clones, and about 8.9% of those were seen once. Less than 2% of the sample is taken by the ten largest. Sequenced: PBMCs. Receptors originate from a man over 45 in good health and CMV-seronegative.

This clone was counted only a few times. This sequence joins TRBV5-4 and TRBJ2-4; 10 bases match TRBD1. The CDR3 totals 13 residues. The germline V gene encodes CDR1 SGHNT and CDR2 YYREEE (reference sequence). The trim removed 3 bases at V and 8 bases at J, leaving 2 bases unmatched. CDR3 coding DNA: TGTGCCAGCAGCTGGGACAGGGGAGACATTCAGTACTTC. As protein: CASSWDRGDIQYF.

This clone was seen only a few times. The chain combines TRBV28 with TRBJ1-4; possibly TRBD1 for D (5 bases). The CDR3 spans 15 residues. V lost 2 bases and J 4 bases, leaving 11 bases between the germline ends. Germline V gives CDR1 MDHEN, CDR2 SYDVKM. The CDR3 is CASSLTGGGNEKLFF. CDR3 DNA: TGTGCCAGCAGTTTAACGGGGGGGGGTAATGAAAAACTGTTTTTT.